These 10 T cell receptor beta chains were all obtained from the same sample, sequenced in a study of shared clonotypes between healthy human individuals. Generated by immunoSEQ multiplex PCR, the TCRdb table keeps only in-frame clones and is missing some. The sample contains some 2.4 million clones, approximately 94% of which appear only once. The specimen was naive CD4+ T cells from PBMCs. The subset: CD45RA+ positively selected. The receptors shown here come from a man between 18 and 29 years old in good health. Some clones in this sample may be carry-over from other donors' samples.

This chain joins TRBV6-1 and TRBJ2-1; no clear D. CDR1 is MNHNS, CDR2 SASEGT, per germline. CDR3 length: 10 amino acids. Trimming shortened V by 8 bases and J by 3 bases, and 2 bases separated the two germline ends. The CDR3 DNA sequence: TGTGCCAGCCTCTACAATGAGCAGTTCTTC. Protein product: CASLYNEQFF.

This clone showed up just a few times. The sample has other DNA sequences that encode this CDR3 too. The V call is TRBV30, the J call TRBJ1-5; the D gene is possibly TRBD1 (5 bases). V lost 2 bases, J lost 4 bases, and 6 bases lay in between. This CDR3 contains 12 residues. CDR1 and CDR2 (germline): GTSNPN, SVGIG (reference sequence). The DNA for the CDR3 is TGTGCCTGGAGTTCAGGGAATCAGCCCCAGCATTTT. Its translation: CAWSSGNQPQHF.

The chain joins TRBV18 to TRBJ2-1; D might be TRBD2 (5 bases). The CDR3 consists of 15 residues. The V gene's germline CDR1 is KGHSH and CDR2 LQKENI. The ends were cut back, 3 bases at V and 0 bases at J, with 9 bases in the middle. CDR3 coding DNA: TGTGCCAGCTCACCGGACTTGAGCTCCTACAATGAGCAGTTCTTC. Translating it yields CASSPDLSSYNEQFF.

The chain has TRBV2 and TRBJ2-5, with D perhaps matching TRBD1 or TRBD2 (5 bases each). This CDR3 comprises 14 residues. Germline assignment: CDR1 SNHLY and CDR2 FYNNEI. V was cut by 11 bases and J by 5 bases, with 21 bases left in between. Written as DNA, the CDR3 is TGTGCCCGCCGGGGACGAAGCCAAGGGGAGACCCAGTACTTC. It yields the protein CARRGRSQGETQYF.

The CDR3 coding sequence is TGTGCCAGCAGTGATAGGGGACAGGTCCTTCAGCCCCAGCATTTT. Its protein is CASSDRGQVLQPQHF. The gene calls are TRBV6-1 and TRBJ1-5; 8 bases fit TRBD1. The CDR3 loop spans 15 amino acids. The J segment lost 6 bases and the V segment lost 3 bases, leaving 7 bases of the junction unmatched. The germline V gene has CDR1 MNHNS and CDR2 SASEGT.

The chain uses TRBV25-1 and TRBJ2-3; no definite D call. The CDR3 runs to 15 residues. The germline gives CDR1 MGHDK, CDR2 SYGVNS. The V end was cut by 2 bases, the J end by 0 bases, with 9 bases between. The CDR3 loop is CASSEQPTSTDTQYF. CDR3 in DNA: TGTGCCAGCAGTGAACAGCCCACTAGCACAGATACGCAGTATTTT.

This clone was seen once. At one end, the junction sequence differs from germline, possibly due to a read error. The V call is TRBV20-1, the J call TRBJ1-2; D is perhaps TRBD1 (5 bases). The CDR3 is 8 amino acids. The V gene's germline CDR1 is DFQATT and CDR2 SNEGSKA (reference sequence). The CDR3 coding sequence is TGCAGTGCTGGCAGGGCAATCTTC. Residues: CSAGRAIF.

V is TRBV28 and J is TRBJ1-1; 11 nucleotides line up with TRBD1. Germline V gene data show CDR1 as MDHEN and CDR2 as SYDVKM. Trimming cost V 6 bases and J 3 bases; bases outside gene matches: 12. CDR3 length: 17 amino acids. The CDR3 DNA sequence: TGTGCCAGCAGCCGGGGGACAGGGGGTTTGCTGTACACTGAAGCTTTCTTT. Its translation: CASSRGTGGLLYTEAFF.

The chain carries TRBV5-6 and TRBJ2-1; TRBD1 agrees at 8 bases. Germline V gene lookup returns CDR1 SGHDT and CDR2 YYEEEE. V shed 3 bases and J 3 bases; nucleotides not matched to a gene: 5. The CDR3 spans 15 residues. In DNA, the CDR3 is TGTGCCAGCAGCTATATAGGGACAGGCTACAATGAGCAGTTCTTC. It translates to CASSYIGTGYNEQFF. The complete variable domain, with remaining parts taken from reference TRBV5-6 and TRBJ2-1, reads DAGVTQSPTHLIKTRGQQVTLRCSPKSGHDTVSWYQQALGQGPQFIFQYYEEEERQRGNFPDRFSGHQFPNYSSELNVNALLLGDSALYLCASSYIGTGYNEQFFGPGTRLTVL.

This clone came up a few times. The chain joins TRBV18 to TRBJ1-1; TRBD1 matches 7 bases. V gave up 3 bases and J gave up 1 base; unmatched junction bases: 5. The CDR3 totals 15 residues. The germline V gene encodes CDR1 KGHSH and CDR2 LQKENI. The CDR3 is CASSPKGQRNTEAFF. The DNA for the CDR3 is TGTGCCAGCTCACCCAAGGGACAGCGGAACACTGAAGCTTTCTTT.